The entry that follows covers one T cell receptor beta chain sequence. The data originate from a study of shared clonotypes between healthy human individuals. Across the whole study: Each donor's CD8 memory used one plate, CD8 naive two, each CD4 subset three.

The CDR3 runs to 16 residues. TCRdb's copy holds only in-frame clones and misses some; the assay was immunoSEQ multiplex PCR. In the table there are 2 million to 3 million clones, over 85% of which are singletons. The sample comprised naive CD4+ T cells from PBMCs. Noted subset: CD45RA+ positively selected. The chain recombines TRBV21-1 with TRBJ2-3; TRBD1 is the table's D call, not checked against the DNA. TRBV21-1 is shown as a pseudogene. This receptor was identified in a man aged 18-30 years in good health. Some clones in this sample may be carry-over from other donors' samples. The CDR3 DNA sequence: TGTGCCAGCAGCAAAGGGACAGGGGAGACGACAGATACGCAGTATTTT. It translates to CASSKGTGETTDTQYF.